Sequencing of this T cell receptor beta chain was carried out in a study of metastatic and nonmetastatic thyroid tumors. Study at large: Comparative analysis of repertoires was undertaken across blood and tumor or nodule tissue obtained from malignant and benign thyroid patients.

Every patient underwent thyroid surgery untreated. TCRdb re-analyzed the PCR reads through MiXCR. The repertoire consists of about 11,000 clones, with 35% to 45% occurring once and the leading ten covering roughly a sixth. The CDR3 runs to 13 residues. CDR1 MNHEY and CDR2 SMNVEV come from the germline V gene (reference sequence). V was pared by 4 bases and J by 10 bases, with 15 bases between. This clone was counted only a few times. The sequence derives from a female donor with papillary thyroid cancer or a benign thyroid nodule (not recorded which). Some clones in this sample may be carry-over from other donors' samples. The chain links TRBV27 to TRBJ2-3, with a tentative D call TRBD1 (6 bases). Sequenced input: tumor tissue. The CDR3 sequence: CASSSEQGIAQYF. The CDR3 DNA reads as TGTGCCAGCAGTTCCGAACAGGGAATCGCGCAGTATTTT.